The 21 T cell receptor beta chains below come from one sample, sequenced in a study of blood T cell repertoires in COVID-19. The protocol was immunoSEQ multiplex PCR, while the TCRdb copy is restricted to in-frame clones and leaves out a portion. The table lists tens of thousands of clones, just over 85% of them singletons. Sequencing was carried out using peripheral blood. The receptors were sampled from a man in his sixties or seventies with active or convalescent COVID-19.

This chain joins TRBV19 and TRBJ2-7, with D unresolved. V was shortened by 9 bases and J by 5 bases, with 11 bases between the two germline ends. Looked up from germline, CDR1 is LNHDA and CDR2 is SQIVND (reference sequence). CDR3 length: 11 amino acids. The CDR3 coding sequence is TGTGCCAGGGCCAACAGCCACGAGCAGTACTTC. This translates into CARANSHEQYF. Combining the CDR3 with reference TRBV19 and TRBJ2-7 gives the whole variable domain DGGITQSPKYLFRKEGQNVTLSCEQNLNHDAMYWYRQDPGQGLRLIYYSQIVNDFQKGDIAEGYSVSREKKESFPLTVTSAQKNPTAFYLCARANSHEQYFGPGTRLTVT.

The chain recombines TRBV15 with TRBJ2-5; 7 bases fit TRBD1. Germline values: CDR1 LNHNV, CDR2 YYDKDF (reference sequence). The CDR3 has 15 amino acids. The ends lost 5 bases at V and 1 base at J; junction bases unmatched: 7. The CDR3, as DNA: TGTGCCACCAGCCGATACAGGGGACCCCAAGAGACCCAGTACTTC. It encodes CATSRYRGPQETQYF.

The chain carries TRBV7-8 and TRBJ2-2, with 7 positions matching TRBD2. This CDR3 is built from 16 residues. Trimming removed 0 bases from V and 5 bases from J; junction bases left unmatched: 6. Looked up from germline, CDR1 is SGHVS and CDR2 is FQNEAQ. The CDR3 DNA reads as TGTGCCAGCAGCTTAGCGGGAGGGCCGGGGACCGGGGAGCTGTTTTTT. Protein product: CASSLAGGPGTGELFF.

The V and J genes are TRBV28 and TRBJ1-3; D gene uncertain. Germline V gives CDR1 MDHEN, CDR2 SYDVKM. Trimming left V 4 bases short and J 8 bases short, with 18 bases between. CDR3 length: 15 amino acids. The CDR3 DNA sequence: TGTGCCAGCAGTTCACCCTTCTCGGGGAGCGACACCATATATTTT. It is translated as CASSSPFSGSDTIYF.

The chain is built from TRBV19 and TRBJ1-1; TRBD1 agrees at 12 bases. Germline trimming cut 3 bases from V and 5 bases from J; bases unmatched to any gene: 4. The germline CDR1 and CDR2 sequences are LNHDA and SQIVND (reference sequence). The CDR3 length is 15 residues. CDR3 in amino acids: CASSMGQGAGTEAFF. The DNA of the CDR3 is TGTGCCAGTAGTATGGGACAGGGGGCGGGTACTGAAGCTTTCTTT. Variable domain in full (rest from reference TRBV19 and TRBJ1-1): DGGITQSPKYLFRKEGQNVTLSCEQNLNHDAMYWYRQDPGQGLRLIYYSQIVNDFQKGDIAEGYSVSREKKESFPLTVTSAQKNPTAFYLCASSMGQGAGTEAFFGQGTRLTVV.

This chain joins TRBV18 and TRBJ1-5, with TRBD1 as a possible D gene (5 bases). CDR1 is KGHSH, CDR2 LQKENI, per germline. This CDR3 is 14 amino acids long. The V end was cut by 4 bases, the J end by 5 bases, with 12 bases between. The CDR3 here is CASSRLEGDQPQHF. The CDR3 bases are TGTGCCAGCTCACGTCTTGAAGGGGATCAGCCCCAGCATTTT.

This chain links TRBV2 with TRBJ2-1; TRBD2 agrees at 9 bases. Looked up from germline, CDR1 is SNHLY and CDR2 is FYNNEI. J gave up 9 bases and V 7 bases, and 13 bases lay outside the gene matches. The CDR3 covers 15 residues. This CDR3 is CASKRGVAGAVEQFF. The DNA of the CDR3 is TGTGCCAGCAAGCGTGGGGTAGCGGGAGCAGTTGAGCAGTTCTTC.

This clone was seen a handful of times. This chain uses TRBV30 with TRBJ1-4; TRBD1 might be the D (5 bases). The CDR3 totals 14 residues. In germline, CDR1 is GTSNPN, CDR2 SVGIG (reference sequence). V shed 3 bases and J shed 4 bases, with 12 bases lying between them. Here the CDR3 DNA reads TGTGCCTGGAGCCGCCGGGGGATTAATGAAAAACTGTTTTTT. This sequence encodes CAWSRRGINEKLFF. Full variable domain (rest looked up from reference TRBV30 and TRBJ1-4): SQTIHQWPATLVQPVGSPLSLECTVEGTSNPNLYWYRQAAGRGLQLLFYSVGIGQISSEVPQNLSASRPQDRQFILSSKKLLLSDSGFYLCAWSRRGINEKLFFGSGTQLSVL.

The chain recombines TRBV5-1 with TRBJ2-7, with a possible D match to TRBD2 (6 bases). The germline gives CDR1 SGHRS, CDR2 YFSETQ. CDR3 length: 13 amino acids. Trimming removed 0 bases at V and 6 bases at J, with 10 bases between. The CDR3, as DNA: TGCGCCAGCAGCTTGGCCGGGGGAAGCGAGCAGTACTTC. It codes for CASSLAGGSEQYF.

CDR3 bases: TGTGCCATCCGGACAGGGGATATGAACACTGAAGCTTTCTTT. This sequence encodes CAIRTGDMNTEAFF. This chain joins TRBV10-3 and TRBJ1-1; TRBD1 matches 9 bases. The J segment lost 0 bases and the V segment lost 8 bases, leaving 4 bases of the junction unmatched. This CDR3 spans 14 amino acids. From germline, CDR1 is ENHRY and CDR2 SYGVKD.

This CDR3 reads CASNPGGFISGANVLTF. CDR3 sequence (DNA): TGTGCCAGCAACCCAGGAGGGTTTATCTCTGGGGCCAACGTCCTGACTTTC. The J gene is TRBJ2-6, the V gene TRBV7-9; D is perhaps TRBD2 (6 bases). There are 17 residues in the CDR3. The V end lost 7 bases, the J end lost 0 bases, and 16 bases lay between the germline ends. CDR1 SEHNR and CDR2 FQNEAQ come from the germline V gene (reference sequence).

This CDR3 is CASKGAGEETQYF. CDR3 sequence (DNA): TGTGCCAGCAAGGGGGCCGGAGAGGAGACCCAGTACTTC. The genes are TRBV11-3 and TRBJ2-5; 7 bases map to TRBD1. The CDR3 is 13 residues long. Trimming cost V 7 bases and J 5 bases; bases outside gene matches: 7. Germline CDR1 is SGHNT and CDR2 is YENEEA.

The CDR3 DNA is TGTGCCTGGAGTCCGACGGGAGCGTATGGCTACACCTTC. Protein product: CAWSPTGAYGYTF. J is TRBJ1-2 and V is TRBV30; the D is unclear. The CDR3 extends over 13 amino acids. Germline CDR1 and CDR2: GTSNPN and SVGIG (reference sequence). V was cut by 2 bases and J by 5 bases, with 12 bases left in between.

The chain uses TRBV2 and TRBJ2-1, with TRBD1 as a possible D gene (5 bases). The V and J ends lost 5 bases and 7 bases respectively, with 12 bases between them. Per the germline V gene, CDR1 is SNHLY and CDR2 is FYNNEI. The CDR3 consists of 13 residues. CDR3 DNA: TGTGCCAGCAGTTCGATTCAGGGTAATGAGCAGTTCTTC. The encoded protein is CASSSIQGNEQFF.

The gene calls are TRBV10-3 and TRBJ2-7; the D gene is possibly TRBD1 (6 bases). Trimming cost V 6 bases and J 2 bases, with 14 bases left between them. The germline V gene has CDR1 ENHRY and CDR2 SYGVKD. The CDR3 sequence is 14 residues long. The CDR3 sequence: CAISTTGSTYEQYF. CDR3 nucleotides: TGTGCCATCAGCACGACAGGATCTACCTACGAGCAGTACTTC.

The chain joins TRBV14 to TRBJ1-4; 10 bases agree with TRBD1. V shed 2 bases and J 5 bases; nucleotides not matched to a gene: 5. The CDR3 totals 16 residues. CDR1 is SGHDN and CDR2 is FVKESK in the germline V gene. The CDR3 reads CASSQSKGQGNEKLFF. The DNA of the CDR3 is TGTGCCAGCAGCCAAAGTAAGGGACAGGGGAATGAAAAACTGTTTTTT.

Here the CDR3 reads CASSPALGSSPLHF. The CDR3 nucleotides read TGTGCCAGCTCACCCGCGTTGGGGAGTTCACCCCTCCACTTT. The genes are TRBV18 and TRBJ1-6; no reliable D call. V lost 3 bases to trimming and J lost 9 bases, with 12 bases between them. Germline V gene sequence: CDR1 KGHSH, CDR2 LQKENI. The CDR3 sequence is 14 residues long. Based on the CDR3 plus reference TRBV18 and TRBJ1-6, the full variable domain is NAGVMQNPRHLVRRRGQEARLRCSPMKGHSHVYWYRQLPEEGLKFMVYLQKENIIDESGMPKERFSAEFPKEGPSILRIQQVVRGDSAAYFCASSPALGSSPLHFGNGTRLTVT.

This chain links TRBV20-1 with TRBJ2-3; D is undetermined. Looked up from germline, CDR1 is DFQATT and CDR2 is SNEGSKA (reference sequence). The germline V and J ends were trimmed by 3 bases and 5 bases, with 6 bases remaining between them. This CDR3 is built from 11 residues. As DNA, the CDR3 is TGCAGTGCTAGGGAGATAGATACGCAGTATTTT. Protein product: CSAREIDTQYF.

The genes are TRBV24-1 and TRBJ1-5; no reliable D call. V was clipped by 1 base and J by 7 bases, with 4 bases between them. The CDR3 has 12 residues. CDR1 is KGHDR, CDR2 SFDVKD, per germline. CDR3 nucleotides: TGTGCCACCAGTGATTTCCAGCAGCCCCAGCATTTT. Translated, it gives CATSDFQQPQHF.

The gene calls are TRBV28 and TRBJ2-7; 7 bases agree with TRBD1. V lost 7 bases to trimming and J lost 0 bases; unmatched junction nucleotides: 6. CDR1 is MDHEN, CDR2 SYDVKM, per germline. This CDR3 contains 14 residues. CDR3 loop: CASTPGQSSYEQYF. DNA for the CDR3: TGTGCCAGCACTCCGGGACAGAGCTCCTACGAGCAGTACTTC.

The CDR3 DNA sequence: TGTGCCAGCAGTGAATGGAGGTTTAACTATGGCTACACCTTC. It yields the protein CASSEWRFNYGYTF. The chain has TRBV6-1 and TRBJ1-2; D gene ambiguous. This CDR3 is built from 14 residues. V lost 2 bases and J 1 base, leaving 8 bases between the germline ends. CDR1 and CDR2 from the germline V gene are MNHNS and SASEGT.